A single sample gave rise to the 12 T cell receptor beta chains below, sequenced in a study of early T cells in non-severe SARS-CoV-2 infection. In TCRdb, the 5' RACE reads were re-called with MiXCR into one record per CDR3 protein. Here the sample spans tens of thousands of distinct CDR3 sequences, around 10% being singletons. Sample: whole blood, taken at baseline. These receptors all come from an adult who was a healthcare worker with PCR-confirmed SARS-CoV-2 infection or an uninfected control (not recorded which).

This clonotype came up many times. Here the CDR3 reads CASSPGLAGGTDTQYF. CDR3 nucleotide sequence: TGTGCCAGCAGCCCGGGACTAGCGGGGGGCACAGATACGCAGTATTTT. This chain joins TRBV7-3 and TRBJ2-3; 14 bases match TRBD2. The CDR3 spans 16 residues. J gave up 1 base and V 5 bases, and 2 bases lay outside the gene matches. CDR1 is SGHTA, CDR2 FQGTGA, per germline.

This clonotype was found many times. The chain combines TRBV7-8 with TRBJ2-3; D gene uncertain. Germline CDR1 and CDR2: SGHVS and FQNEAQ. The CDR3 covers 13 residues. Trimming shortened V by 5 bases and J by 0 bases, and 6 bases separated the two germline ends. Here the CDR3 DNA reads TGTGCCAGCAGCGAAGTTAGCACAGATACGCAGTATTTT. Encoded protein: CASSEVSTDTQYF.

This clonotype was seen many times. The J gene is TRBJ2-5, the V gene TRBV5-1; D assignment may be TRBD1 or TRBD2 (5 bases each). Germline V gene lookup returns CDR1 SGHRS and CDR2 YFSETQ. With 4 bases removed from V and 5 bases from J, the gap between germline ends came to 18 bases. This CDR3 comprises 15 residues. DNA for the CDR3: TGCGCCAGCAGCCCGGGGACCGCAGCGCAGGAGACCCAGTACTTC. Translation gives CASSPGTAAQETQYF. The variable domain in full, completed from reference TRBV5-1 and TRBJ2-5, reads KAGVTQTPRYLIKTRGQQVTLSCSPISGHRSVSWYQQTPGQGLQFLFEYFSETQRNKGNFPGRFSGRQFSNSRSEMNVSTLELGDSALYLCASSPGTAAQETQYFGPGTRLLVL.

Only a few counts were recorded for this clonotype. The rearrangement joins TRBV20-1 to TRBJ2-2; D remains ambiguous. Per germline, CDR1 DFQATT and CDR2 SNEGSKA (reference sequence). The CDR3 has 14 residues. Trimming stripped 0 bases from V and 5 bases from J, with 10 bases between. The CDR3 nucleotides read TGCAGTGCTAGAGAGCCGCACCAAACCGGGGAGCTGTTTTTT. This codes for CSAREPHQTGELFF.

The genes are TRBV5-4 and TRBJ1-2; 9 bases are shared with TRBD1. The CDR3 covers 16 residues. J gave up 4 bases and V 3 bases, and 10 bases lay outside the gene matches. Germline CDR1 is SGHNT and CDR2 is YYREEE (reference sequence). The CDR3 DNA reads as TGTGCCAGCAGCTCCGCGGACAGGGGTGCCTCCTATGGCTACACCTTC. Amino acids: CASSSADRGASYGYTF.

This chain connects TRBV11-2 to TRBJ2-1, with D tentatively TRBD2 (7 bases). Germline V gene data show CDR1 as SGHAT and CDR2 as FQNNGV. The CDR3 spans 13 residues. V lost 4 bases, J lost 14 bases, and 18 bases lay in between. The CDR3 DNA is TGTGCCAGCAGCTCCCCGTTAGGGGGGGGTGAGTTCTTC. It translates to CASSSPLGGGEFF.

V gene TRBV10-2 combines with J gene TRBJ2-2; perhaps TRBD1 as D (6 bases). CDR3 size: 13 residues. V was pared by 3 bases and J by 7 bases, with 9 bases between. Germline lookup yields CDR1 WSHSY and CDR2 SAAADI. The CDR3, as DNA: TGCGCCAGCAGTGAACAGGGAATCGGGGAGCTGTTTTTT. Its translation: CASSEQGIGELFF.

In nucleotides, the CDR3 is TGCAGCGTTGTTCTGGGACAGGGGTTGCCTGAAGCTTTCTTT. It is translated as CSVVLGQGLPEAFF. V and J are TRBV29-1 and TRBJ1-1, with 10 bases lining up with TRBD1. The J segment lost 6 bases and the V segment lost 4 bases, leaving 8 bases of the junction unmatched. The CDR3 sequence is 14 residues long. Germline V gene data show CDR1 as SQVTM and CDR2 as ANQGSEA. The variable domain in full, with the rest retrieved from reference TRBV29-1 and TRBJ1-1, is SAVISQKPSRDICQRGTSLTIQCQVDSQVTMMFWYRQQPGQSLTLIATANQGSEATYESGFVIDKFPISRPNLTFSTLTVSNMSPEDSSIYLCSVVLGQGLPEAFFGQGTRLTVV.

This clonotype was counted a few times. The chain is built from TRBV14 and TRBJ2-7, with TRBD2 matching over 15 bases. The germline CDR1 and CDR2 sequences are SGHDN and FVKESK. The CDR3 contains 15 residues. V dropped 1 base and J dropped 6; count of bases not matched to a gene: 1. In DNA form, the CDR3 reads TGTGCCAGCAGCCAAGGGACTAGCGGGGGGGCCGAGCAGTACTTC. Amino acid sequence: CASSQGTSGGAEQYF.

There are a few counts of this clonotype. The CDR3 sequence: CASSVGTRGRIDTQYF. The CDR3, as DNA: TGTGCCAGCAGCGTAGGAACCCGGGGGCGGATAGATACGCAGTATTTT. This chain joins TRBV9 and TRBJ2-3; D may correspond to TRBD1 or TRBD2 (6 bases each). Between the trimmed V and J ends, which lost 0 bases and 5 bases, there was a span of 16 bases. CDR1 is SGDLS, CDR2 YYNGEE, per germline. CDR3 length: 16 amino acids.

Ten or more counts support this clonotype. The chain employs TRBV7-9 and TRBJ2-5; D gene ambiguous. V shed 5 bases and J shed 1 base, with 11 bases lying between them. Germline assignment: CDR1 SEHNR and CDR2 FQNEAQ (reference sequence). CDR3 length: 14 amino acids. In nucleotides, the CDR3 is TGTGCCAGCAGCCGAACCACTCCCCAAGAGACCCAGTACTTC. It encodes CASSRTTPQETQYF.

In DNA, the CDR3 is TGTGCCAGCAGCTTAGGGGAGAGGGCCAAAAACATTCAGTACTTC. This gives the protein CASSLGERAKNIQYF. The J gene is TRBJ2-4, the V gene TRBV11-2; TRBD2 might be the D (5 bases). The V gene's germline CDR1 is SGHAT and CDR2 FQNNGV. The germline V and J ends were trimmed by 1 base and 1 base, with 8 bases remaining between them. The CDR3 contains 15 residues.